The T cell receptor (beta chain) under discussion was sequenced for a study of blood T cell repertoires in COVID-19. Study-level information: COVID-19 samples, acute and convalescent, were from the United States, Italy and Spain.

TCRdb keeps only in-frame clones here, not all; method: immunoSEQ multiplex PCR. The sample comprises around 340,000 clones, around 90% of which are singletons, and about 3.9% rests with the top ten. This CDR3 comprises 10 residues. V dropped 5 bases and J dropped 12; count of bases not matched to a gene: 4. The germline CDR1 and CDR2 sequences are SQVTM and ANQGSEA. Material: peripheral blood. The receptor was derived from a woman aged 55 to 70 with COVID-19, enrolled during active disease. The chain is built from TRBV29-1 and TRBJ1-1; TRBD1 aligns across 9 bases. The CDR3 region has the DNA TGCAGCGTTCGGGACAGGGTTACTTTCTTT. Translated, it gives CSVRDRVTFF.